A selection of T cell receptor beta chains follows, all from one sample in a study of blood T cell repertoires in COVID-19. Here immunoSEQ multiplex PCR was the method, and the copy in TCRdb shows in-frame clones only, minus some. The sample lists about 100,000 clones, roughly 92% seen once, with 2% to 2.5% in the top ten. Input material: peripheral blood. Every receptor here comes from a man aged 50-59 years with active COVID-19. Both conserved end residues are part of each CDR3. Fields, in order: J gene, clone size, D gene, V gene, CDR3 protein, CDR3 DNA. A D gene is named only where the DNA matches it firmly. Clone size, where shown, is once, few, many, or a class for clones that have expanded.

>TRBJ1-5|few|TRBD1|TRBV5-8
CASSLRDRNQPQHF
TGTGCCAGCAGCTTGCGGGACAGAAATCAGCCCCAGCATTTT
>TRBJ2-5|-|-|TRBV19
CASNQQGRETQYF
TGTGCCAGTAACCAACAGGGGAGGGAGACCCAGTACTTC
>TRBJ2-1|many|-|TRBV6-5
CASSIRDWDNEQFF
TGTGCCAGCAGTATCCGAGACTGGGACAATGAGCAGTTCTTC
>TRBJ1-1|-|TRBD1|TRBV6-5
CATLPSGQGREAFF
TGTGCCACCCTCCCATCCGGACAGGGTCGAGAAGCTTTCTTT
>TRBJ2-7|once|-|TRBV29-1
CSVERISQGAYEQYF
TGCAGCGTTGAAAGGATCTCACAGGGAGCCTACGAGCAGTACTTC
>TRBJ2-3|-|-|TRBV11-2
CASRVTVGGGTDTQYF
TGTGCCAGCAGAGTCACAGTAGGGGGTGGCACAGATACGCAGTATTTT
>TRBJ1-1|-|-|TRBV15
CATGVLGLDTEAFF
TGTGCCACCGGGGTTTTGGGGCTGGACACTGAAGCTTTCTTT
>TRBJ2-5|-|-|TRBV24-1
CATSDFTSQETQYF
TGTGCCACCAGTGATTTCACTAGCCAAGAGACCCAGTACTTC
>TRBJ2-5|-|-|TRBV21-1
CASSRTSGRDRETQYF
TGTGCCAGCAGCAGGACTAGCGGGAGGGACAGAGAGACCCAGTACTTC
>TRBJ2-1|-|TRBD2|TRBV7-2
CASSLKSSGNEQFF
TGTGCCAGCAGCTTAAAGTCTAGCGGCAATGAGCAGTTCTTC
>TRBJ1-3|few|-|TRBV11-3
CASSLAAGGSGNTIYF
TGTGCCAGCAGCTTAGCCGCCGGGGGCTCTGGAAACACCATATATTTT
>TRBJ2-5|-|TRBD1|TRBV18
CASSPGQQETQYF
TGTGCCAGCTCACCGGGACAGCAAGAGACCCAGTACTTC
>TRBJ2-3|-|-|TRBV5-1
CASSLAGLTSGQYF
TGCGCCAGCAGCTTGGCAGGGCTAACCAGTGGGCAGTATTTT
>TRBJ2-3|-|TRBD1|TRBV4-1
CASSHQAGGGTDTQYF
TGCGCCAGCAGCCACCAGGCAGGGGGAGGCACAGATACGCAGTATTTT
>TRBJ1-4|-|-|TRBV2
CASSLQGFGEKLFF
TGTGCCAGCAGCCTACAGGGATTCGGTGAAAAACTGTTTTTT
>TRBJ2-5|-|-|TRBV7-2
CASSPGTQETQYF
TGTGCCAGCAGCCCCGGGACTCAAGAGACCCAGTACTTC
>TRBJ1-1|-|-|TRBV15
CATSRVNMNTEAFF
TGTGCCACCAGCAGGGTGAACATGAACACTGAAGCTTTCTTT
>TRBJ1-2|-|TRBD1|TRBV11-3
CASSLGGTTGVYGYTF
TGTGCCAGCAGCTTAGGGGGCACTACAGGGGTCTATGGCTACACCTTC
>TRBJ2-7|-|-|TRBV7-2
CASSSGPSYEQYF
TGTGCCAGCAGCAGCGGTCCCTCCTACGAGCAGTACTTC
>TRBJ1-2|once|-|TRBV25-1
CASSEAGRFGNTF
TGTGCCAGCAGCGAGGCAGGGAGGTTTGGCAACACCTTC
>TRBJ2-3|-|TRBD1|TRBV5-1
CASSRDSFTDTQYF
TGCGCCAGCAGCCGGGACAGTTTCACAGATACGCAGTATTTT
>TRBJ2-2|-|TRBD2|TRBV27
CASSPSGTTVSGELFF
TGTGCCAGCAGCCCGAGCGGGACTACGGTCTCCGGGGAGCTGTTTTTT
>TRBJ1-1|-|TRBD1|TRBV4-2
CASSQDTGTGSTEAFF
TGTGCCAGCAGCCAAGACACCGGGACAGGGTCCACTGAAGCTTTCTTT
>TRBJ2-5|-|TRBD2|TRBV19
CASSTPETSGGARQETQYF
TGTGCCAGTAGTACCCCGGAAACTAGCGGGGGGGCCCGGCAAGAGACCCAGTACTTC
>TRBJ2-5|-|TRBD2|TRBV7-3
CASSLAGGTQETQYF
TGTGCCAGCAGCTTAGCGGGGGGGACCCAAGAGACCCAGTACTTC
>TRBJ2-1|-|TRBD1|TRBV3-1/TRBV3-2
CASSPRDRSNEQFF
TGTGCCAGCAGCCCCCGGGACAGATCCAATGAGCAGTTCTTC
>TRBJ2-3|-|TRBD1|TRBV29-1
CSVETGTESTDTQYF
TGCAGCGTTGAAACAGGGACAGAAAGCACAGATACGCAGTATTTT
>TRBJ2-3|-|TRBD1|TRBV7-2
CASSRGQGAFNTQYF
TGTGCCAGCAGCAGAGGACAGGGGGCATTTAATACGCAGTATTTT
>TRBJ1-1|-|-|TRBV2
CASRPRWAGDTEAFF
TGTGCCAGCCGCCCCAGATGGGCAGGGGACACTGAAGCTTTCTTT
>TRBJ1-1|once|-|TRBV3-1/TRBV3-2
CASSQTGLHTEAFF
TGTGCCAGCAGCCAAACAGGGTTACACACTGAAGCTTTCTTT
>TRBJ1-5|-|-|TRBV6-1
CASSDLQGMGNQPQHF
TGTGCCAGCAGTGACTTACAGGGTATGGGCAATCAGCCCCAGCATTTT
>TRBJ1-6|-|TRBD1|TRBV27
CASRDESGQGWNSPLHF
TGTGCCAGCAGAGACGAATCGGGACAGGGCTGGAATTCACCCCTCCACTTT
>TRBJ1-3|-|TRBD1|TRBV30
CAWSVQQGASGNTIYF
TGTGCCTGGAGTGTGCAACAGGGGGCTAGTGGAAACACCATATATTTT
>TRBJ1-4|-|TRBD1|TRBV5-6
CASSSTGAGNEKLFF
TGTGCCAGCAGCAGCACAGGGGCCGGGAATGAAAAACTGTTTTTT
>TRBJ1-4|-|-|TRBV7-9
CASSPWVGGSNEKLFF
TGTGCCAGCAGCCCCTGGGTGGGAGGTAGTAATGAAAAACTGTTTTTT
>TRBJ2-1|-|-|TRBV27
CASSASRSSYNEQFF
TGTGCCAGCAGTGCGTCTAGGTCTTCCTACAATGAGCAGTTCTTC
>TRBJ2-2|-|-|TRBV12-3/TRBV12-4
CASSFGFGELFF
TGTGCCAGCAGTTTCGGGTTCGGGGAGCTGTTTTTT
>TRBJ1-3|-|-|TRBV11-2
CASRPTGSTGNTIYF
TGTGCCAGCAGGCCTACAGGGTCAACTGGAAACACCATATATTTT
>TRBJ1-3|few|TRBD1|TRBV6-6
CASMDRGQSGNTIYF
TGTGCCAGCATGGACAGGGGGCAATCTGGAAACACCATATATTTT
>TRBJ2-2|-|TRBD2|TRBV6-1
CASSEAAGGGPGELFF
TGTGCCAGCAGTGAAGCGGCGGGAGGCGGCCCCGGGGAGCTGTTTTTT
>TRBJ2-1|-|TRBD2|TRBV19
CASRTTSGSSYNEQFF
TGTGCCAGTAGAACGACTAGCGGGAGCTCCTACAATGAGCAGTTCTTC
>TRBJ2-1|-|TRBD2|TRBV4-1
CASSQDRGGGGNEQFF
TGCGCCAGCAGCCAAGATCGTGGCGGGGGAGGCAATGAGCAGTTCTTC
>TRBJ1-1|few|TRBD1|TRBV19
CASSTSHQGQGAFF
TGTGCCAGTAGTACATCGCATCAGGGACAGGGGGCTTTCTTT
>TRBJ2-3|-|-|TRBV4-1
CASSPLGGRLDRDTQYF
TGCGCCAGCAGCCCGCTCGGCGGGAGACTCGACAGGGATACGCAGTATTTT
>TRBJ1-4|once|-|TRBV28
CASRRSLNEKLFF
TGTGCCAGCAGGCGGAGTCTTAATGAAAAACTGTTTTTT
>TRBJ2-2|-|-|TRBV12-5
CASGLGGQGTGELFF
TGTGCTAGTGGTTTGGGGGGGCAGGGCACCGGGGAGCTGTTTTTT
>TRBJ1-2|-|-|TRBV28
CASSLIRFGGYTF
TGTGCCAGCAGTTTAATCCGCTTCGGTGGCTACACCTTC
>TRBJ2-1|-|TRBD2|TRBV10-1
CASSPSGGLRNEQFF
TGCGCCAGCAGTCCATCGGGAGGCCTCAGGAATGAGCAGTTCTTC
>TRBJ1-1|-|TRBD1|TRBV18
CASSRTGTYLNTEAFF
TGTGCCAGCTCACGGACAGGGACGTACTTGAACACTGAAGCTTTCTTT
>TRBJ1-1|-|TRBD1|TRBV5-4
CASTHRAGGTEAFF
TGTGCCAGCACCCACAGGGCAGGGGGCACTGAAGCTTTCTTT
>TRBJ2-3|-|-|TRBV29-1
CSVAFGAVGGTDTQYF
TGCAGCGTTGCTTTCGGCGCCGTCGGGGGCACAGATACGCAGTATTTT
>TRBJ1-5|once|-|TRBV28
CASSPMGESNQPQHF
TGTGCCAGCAGTCCGATGGGCGAAAGCAATCAGCCCCAGCATTTT
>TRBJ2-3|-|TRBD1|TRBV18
CASSPPGQGTQYF
TGTGCCAGCTCACCACCGGGACAGGGTACGCAGTATTTT
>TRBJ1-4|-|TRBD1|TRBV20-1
CSASGGTGDEKLFF
TGCAGTGCTAGTGGCGGGACAGGGGATGAAAAACTGTTTTTT
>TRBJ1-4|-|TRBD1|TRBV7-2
CASSFGTENEKLFF
TGTGCCAGCAGCTTTGGGACAGAGAATGAAAAACTGTTTTTT